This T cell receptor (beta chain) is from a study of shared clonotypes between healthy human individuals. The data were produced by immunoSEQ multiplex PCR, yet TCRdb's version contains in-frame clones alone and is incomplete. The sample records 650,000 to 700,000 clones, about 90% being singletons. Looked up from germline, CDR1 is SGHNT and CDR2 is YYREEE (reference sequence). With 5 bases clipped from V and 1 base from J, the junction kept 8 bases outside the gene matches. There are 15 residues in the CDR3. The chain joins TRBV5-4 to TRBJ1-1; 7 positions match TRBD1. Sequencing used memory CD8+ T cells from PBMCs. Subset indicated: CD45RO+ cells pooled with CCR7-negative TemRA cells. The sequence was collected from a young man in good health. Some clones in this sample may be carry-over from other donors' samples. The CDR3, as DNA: TGTGCCAGCAGGCCTCGGACAGGCACGAACACTGAAGCTTTCTTT. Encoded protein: CASRPRTGTNTEAFF.